The entry below gives a single T cell receptor (beta chain) sequence along with its context. The entry originates in a study of blood T cell repertoires in COVID-19. On the study more broadly: PBMCs, B-cell-depleted T cells, or T cells provided the cDNA or gDNA that made up the material.

Under the authors' procedure: Researchers report that nucleated cell counts were estimated from reference gene primer amplification. Repertoires were generated with immunoSEQ multiplex PCR, while TCRdb's copy carries only in-frame clones and drops some. V, J and clone size are those of that table, while D and trimming were read from the DNA. This sample carries roughly 110,000 clones, 85% to 90% of them seen once, and the ten largest clones take more than 5%. The CDR3 covers 17 residues. Germline V gene sequence: CDR1 MGHRA, CDR2 YSYEKL. The V end lost 4 bases, the J end lost 5 bases, and 20 bases lay between the germline ends.

Sequencing was performed on peripheral blood. The clonotype originates from a woman aged 55-69 years with COVID-19, enrolled during active disease. V usage is TRBV4-1 and J usage is TRBJ1-4; the D gene is possibly TRBD1 (6 bases). The CDR3 protein is CASSPGTGRVGNEKLFF. CDR3 in DNA: TGCGCCAGCAGCCCCGGAACAGGGAGGGTGGGGAATGAAAAACTGTTTTTT.